This T cell receptor beta chain was sequenced in a study of response to subunit inactivated influenza vaccine. This clonotype was counted only a few times. Antigen: not known. TCRdb used MiXCR to reprocess the RT-PCR reads, holding one entry per CDR3 protein. The sample lists more than 600,000 distinct CDR3 sequences; approximately 17% were seen once. Study-level results: The authors suggested that every seasonal influenza vaccination recruits few new T cells.

Sample: PBMCs from blood, taken roughly 5 days after vaccination. This sequence was found in a man aged 45 to 65 who received an inactivated influenza vaccine.

This CDR3 is CASGRPGANVLTF. In nucleotides, the CDR3 is TGTGCCAGCGGAAGGCCTGGGGCCAACGTCCTGACTTTC. The chain couples TRBV9 to TRBJ2-6; D ambiguous. The germline CDR1 and CDR2 sequences are SGDLS and YYNGEE. V was shortened by 7 bases and J by 2 bases, with 7 bases between the two germline ends. This CDR3 contains 13 residues.